The 3 T cell receptor beta chains below were found in one sample sequenced in a study of blood T cell repertoires in COVID-19. Method: immunoSEQ multiplex PCR; TCRdb's copy keeps in-frame clones and lacks some. The sample holds 200,000 to 250,000 clones; 82% are singletons and the top ten take over 7%. Sample: peripheral blood. The receptor source for this set is a woman of 80 years or more with COVID-19, enrolled during active disease.

V gene TRBV7-8 combines with J gene TRBJ1-2; 7 bases are a match to TRBD1. Germline V gene lookup returns CDR1 SGHVS and CDR2 FQNEAQ. The CDR3 spans 14 residues. Trimming removed 5 bases from V and 5 bases from J; junction bases left unmatched: 8. The chain's CDR3 is CASSAEQGSYGYTF. In DNA, the CDR3 is TGTGCCAGCAGCGCCGAACAGGGGAGTTATGGCTACACCTTC.

This clone was detected once. V usage is TRBV5-1 and J usage is TRBJ2-3; 8 bases map to TRBD2. Trimming at V came to 0 bases and at J to 4 bases, leaving 4 bases not matched to a gene. Germline V gene lookup returns CDR1 SGHRS and CDR2 YFSETQ. The CDR3 is 15 residues long. The CDR3 DNA follows: TGCGCCAGCAGCTTGGCGGGGGGGCCCCCAGATACGCAGTATTTT. It specifies CASSLAGGPPDTQYF.

This chain uses TRBV6-5 with TRBJ1-5; the D is unclear. The CDR3 has 13 residues. Trimming removed 8 bases at V and 5 bases at J, with 13 bases between. The germline V gene encodes CDR1 MNHEY and CDR2 SVGAGI. The CDR3 DNA follows: TGTGCCAGCGGGTTGGGGAGATATCAGCCCCAGCATTTT. It is translated as CASGLGRYQPQHF.